Presented here are 13 T cell receptor beta chains from one specimen sequenced in a study of T cell responses to AZD1222 COVID-19 vaccine. Sequencing used immunoSEQ multiplex PCR; TCRdb keeps in-frame clones, though not all of them. The sample has fewer than 200,000 clones; about 92% are singletons. The specimen comprised peripheral blood, sampled on day 0 of MenACWY control vaccination. The receptors were gathered from an adult in good health.

The chain joins TRBV6-5 to TRBJ2-7; D gene ambiguous. CDR3 length: 15 residues. Germline values: CDR1 MNHEY, CDR2 SVGAGI. Trimming pared 6 bases from V and 3 bases from J, leaving 18 bases between. Written as DNA, the CDR3 is TGTGCCAGCAGGTCCCCTGGAAGGGTTCGCTACGAGCAGTACTTC. Translation: CASRSPGRVRYEQYF.

The rearrangement links TRBV6-2 or TRBV6-3 to TRBJ1-5; 11 positions match TRBD1. The CDR3 is made up of 16 amino acids. Trimming took 2 bases from V and 5 from J; bases not matched to a gene: 5. In germline, CDR1 is MNHEY, CDR2 SVGEGT. The CDR3 protein is CASSYGGTGGYQPQHF. The CDR3 DNA reads TGTGCCAGCAGTTACGGGGGGACAGGGGGATATCAGCCCCAGCATTTT.

The chain joins TRBV6-2 or TRBV6-3 to TRBJ2-4, with 7 bases aligning to TRBD2. Germline V lookup: CDR1 MNHEY, CDR2 SVGEGT. The CDR3 extends over 16 amino acids. With V trimmed by 4 bases and J by 5 bases, 11 bases remained unmatched. Here the CDR3 reads CASSSRAGPLQNIQYF. CDR3 sequence (DNA): TGTGCCAGCAGTTCCCGAGCGGGACCACTACAAAACATTCAGTACTTC.

This rearrangement joins TRBV7-9 to TRBJ2-7; 8 bases align to TRBD1. Germline values: CDR1 SEHNR, CDR2 FQNEAQ (reference sequence). The CDR3 length is 13 residues. V lost 10 bases and J lost 4; bases outside the gene matches: 9. CDR3 sequence reads: CATQGAGTYEQYF. CDR3 DNA sequence: TGTGCCACCCAGGGGGCTGGGACGTACGAGCAGTACTTC.

This chain connects TRBV10-2 to TRBJ1-2; possibly TRBD1 for D (5 bases). This CDR3 region has 15 residues. Trimming shortened V by 0 bases and J by 6 bases, and 14 bases separated the two germline ends. The germline gives CDR1 WSHSY, CDR2 SAAADI. Here the CDR3 reads CASSESGVGMNGYTF. The CDR3 DNA reads as TGCGCCAGCAGTGAGTCGGGGGTGGGGATGAATGGCTACACCTTC.

J is TRBJ1-1 and V is TRBV15; D uncertain. This CDR3 has 11 amino acids. V was pared by 6 bases and J by 3 bases, with 5 bases between. CDR1 and CDR2 from the germline V gene are LNHNV and YYDKDF (reference sequence). The CDR3 region has the DNA TGTGCCACCAGGACCTACACTGAAGCTTTCTTT. Its protein product is CATRTYTEAFF.

The rearrangement uses TRBV19 and TRBJ2-7; TRBD2 aligns across 7 bases. V was pared by 6 bases and J by 0 bases, with 8 bases of the junction left unmatched. Germline V lookup: CDR1 LNHDA, CDR2 SQIVND (reference sequence). The CDR3 consists of 15 residues. CDR3 loop: CASRPRGGTSYEQYF. CDR3 in DNA: TGTGCCAGTAGGCCTCGGGGAGGGACCTCCTACGAGCAGTACTTC. Using reference TRBV19 and TRBJ2-7 for the parts outside the CDR3, the full variable domain is DGGITQSPKYLFRKEGQNVTLSCEQNLNHDAMYWYRQDPGQGLRLIYYSQIVNDFQKGDIAEGYSVSREKKESFPLTVTSAQKNPTAFYLCASRPRGGTSYEQYFGPGTRLTVT.

This clone was detected only once. V and J are TRBV2 and TRBJ2-2; 10 positions match TRBD1. Germline V gives CDR1 SNHLY, CDR2 FYNNEI. The J segment lost 4 bases and the V segment lost 6 bases, leaving 5 bases of the junction unmatched. The CDR3 length is 15 residues. The chain's CDR3 is CASSRDRGSTGELFF. The CDR3 coding sequence is TGTGCCAGCAGCCGGGACAGGGGTTCCACCGGGGAGCTGTTTTTT.

The chain joins TRBV5-6 to TRBJ2-6; tentatively, D is TRBD1 or TRBD2 (5 bases each). Trimming took 0 bases from V and 2 from J, leaving 9 bases between them. Germline CDR1 reads SGHDT; CDR2 reads YYEEEE. CDR3 size: 16 residues. The chain's CDR3 is CASSLVGTTGANVLTF. CDR3 bases: TGTGCCAGCAGCTTGGTGGGGACGACTGGGGCCAACGTCCTGACTTTC. Filled out from reference TRBV5-6 and TRBJ2-6, the complete variable domain reads DAGVTQSPTHLIKTRGQQVTLRCSPKSGHDTVSWYQQALGQGPQFIFQYYEEEERQRGNFPDRFSGHQFPNYSSELNVNALLLGDSALYLCASSLVGTTGANVLTFGAGSRLTVL.

The chain has TRBV25-1 and TRBJ1-6; possibly TRBD1 for D (5 bases). The germline V gene has CDR1 MGHDK and CDR2 SYGVNS. The germline V and J ends were trimmed by 3 bases and 3 bases, with 12 bases remaining between them. CDR3 length: 16 amino acids. CDR3 region: CASSEGVGFYNSPLHF. The CDR3 coding sequence is TGTGCCAGCAGTGAGGGGGTAGGGTTCTATAATTCACCCCTCCACTTT.

The chain couples TRBV10-3 to TRBJ2-7, with a tentative D call TRBD1 (6 bases). The germline CDR1 and CDR2 sequences are ENHRY and SYGVKD. CDR3 length: 15 residues. Trimming left V 6 bases short and J 6 bases short, with 21 bases between. The CDR3 DNA follows: TGTGCCATCAGCCCGGACAGAGGGACGTCTCGCGAGCAGTACTTC. It yields the protein CAISPDRGTSREQYF.

The chain carries TRBV2 and TRBJ2-3; 11 nucleotides match TRBD2. Germline V gene lookup returns CDR1 SNHLY and CDR2 FYNNEI. The CDR3 is 18 amino acids. V lost 0 bases, J lost 7 bases, and 12 bases stayed unmatched. CDR3 in amino acids: CASSEALRVAGGPHTQYF. CDR3 DNA: TGTGCCAGCAGTGAAGCGCTTAGAGTAGCGGGAGGGCCACATACGCAGTATTTT.

The chain employs TRBV30 and TRBJ1-3; D is unresolved. The CDR3 has 11 residues. The germline gives CDR1 GTSNPN, CDR2 SVGIG (reference sequence). With 5 bases removed from V and 6 bases from J, the gap between germline ends came to 8 bases. CDR3 nucleotide sequence: TGTGCCTGGGGAACCCAAAACACCATATATTTT. This sequence encodes CAWGTQNTIYF.